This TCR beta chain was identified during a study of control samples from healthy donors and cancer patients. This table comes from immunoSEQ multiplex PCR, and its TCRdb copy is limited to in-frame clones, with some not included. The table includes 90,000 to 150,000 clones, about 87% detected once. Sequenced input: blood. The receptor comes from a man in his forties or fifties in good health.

CDR3 nucleotide sequence: TGTGCCAGCAGCGGACGCGGGACTAGCAAATCCTACAATGAGCAGTTCTTC. It specifies CASSGRGTSKSYNEQFF. The chain carries TRBV5-4 and TRBJ2-1; TRBD2 matches 9 bases. Trimming cost V 4 bases and J 1 base; bases outside gene matches: 9. Germline CDR1 reads SGHNT; CDR2 reads YYREEE (reference sequence). The CDR3 has 17 residues.